These 27 T cell receptor beta chains originate from one sample sequenced in a study of Graves' ophthalmopathy and Graves' hyperthyroidism (dated by TCRdb to the late 2010s). The sequencing machine was an Illumina HiSeq 2000. For repertoire sequencing, the TCR beta CDR3 regions were amplified from RNA transcripts. A first-round RT-PCR used HTBI primers with the Qiagen OneStep RT-PCR kit, followed by a second-round multiplex PCR, size selection and purification. TCRdb handled the public reads itself, with Q25 trimming in fastp and clone calling in MiXCR, and kept productive beta chains. Each record represents a unique CDR3 protein, reported with the most common genes and DNA among its rows. The sample records almost 750,000 distinct CDR3 sequences, 35% to 50% of which are singletons. 44% of the sample is taken by the ten largest. Sequenced material: peripheral blood. The source is an adult man with Graves' ophthalmopathy.

The chain links TRBV5-8 to TRBJ1-2; TRBD1 aligns across 7 bases. The length of the CDR3 is 14 residues. Per the germline V gene, CDR1 is SGHTS and CDR2 is YDEGEE. Trimming took 4 bases from V and 5 from J; bases not matched to a gene: 8. The CDR3: CASSPGDSGYGYTF. The CDR3 nucleotides are TGTGCCAGCAGCCCCGGGGACAGCGGTTATGGCTACACCTTC.

This rearrangement joins TRBV10-2 to TRBJ1-4; 9 nucleotides align to TRBD1. After removal of 6 bases from V and 8 bases from J, the junction contained 10 bases not matched to a gene. The germline CDR1 and CDR2 sequences are WSHSY and SAAADI. The CDR3 totals 15 residues. For the CDR3, the DNA is TGCGCCAGCAGGACCCGGGACAGGGAGGGAGAAAAACTGTTTTTT. It is translated as CASRTRDREGEKLFF.

The chain couples TRBV29-1 to TRBJ1-1; 7 bases are shared with TRBD1. CDR1 is SQVTM, CDR2 ANQGSEA, per germline. With V trimmed by 2 bases and J by 3 bases, 0 bases remained unmatched. The CDR3 is made up of 12 amino acids. The chain's CDR3 is CSVEQGDTEAFF. The CDR3 nucleotides are TGCAGCGTTGAACAGGGGGACACTGAAGCTTTCTTT.

Many counts were recorded for this clonotype. This chain joins TRBV29-1 and TRBJ2-5; D remains unclear. Germline V gene data show CDR1 as SQVTM and CDR2 as ANQGSEA. CDR3 length: 12 residues. V gave up 3 bases and J gave up 0 bases, with 5 bases separating them. The CDR3 is CSVDFHQETQYF. For the CDR3, the DNA is TGCAGCGTTGACTTTCACCAAGAGACCCAGTACTTC.

The chain joins TRBV6-5 to TRBJ1-1, with 7 bases identical to TRBD1. J lost 1 base, V lost 7 bases, and 9 bases had no gene match. The germline V gene encodes CDR1 MNHEY and CDR2 SVGAGI. CDR3 length: 15 amino acids. CDR3 amino acids: CASTPGGYGNTEAFF. The CDR3 DNA follows: TGTGCCAGCACTCCAGGGGGATATGGGAACACTGAAGCTTTCTTT.

The V and J genes are TRBV12-3 or TRBV12-4 and TRBJ1-2; D is unresolved. The ends were cut back, 3 bases at V and 0 bases at J, with 5 bases in the middle. This CDR3 has 13 residues. The CDR3 DNA is TGTGCCAGCAGTTTTTACCCTAACTATGGCTACACCTTC. Its protein product is CASSFYPNYGYTF.

In its sample, this clonotype was seen a few times. The CDR3 DNA reads as TGCAGTGCTAGTCATCCCGGGACAGCTAACTATGGCTACACCTTC. It yields the protein CSASHPGTANYGYTF. The genes are TRBV20-1 and TRBJ1-2, with TRBD1 matching over 7 bases. CDR3 length: 15 amino acids. CDR1 is DFQATT and CDR2 is SNEGSKA in the germline V gene (reference sequence). The J segment lost 0 bases and the V segment lost 3 bases, leaving 7 bases of the junction unmatched.

A remark on this clonotype: Possible read error: a much larger clone is one base away. CDR3 bases: TGCGCCAGCAGCTTGGCTAGCGGGATCTCCTACGAGCAGTACTTC. It translates to CASSLASGISYEQYF. The rearrangement links TRBV5-1 to TRBJ2-7; 9 bases align to TRBD2. Germline V gene data show CDR1 as SGHRS and CDR2 as YFSETQ. The CDR3 runs to 15 residues. The trim removed 0 bases at V and 0 bases at J, leaving 1 base unmatched. The full variable domain, completed using reference TRBV5-1 and TRBJ2-7, is KAGVTQTPRYLIKTRGQQVTLSCSPISGHRSVSWYQQTPGQGLQFLFEYFSETQRNKGNFPGRFSGRQFSNSRSEMNVSTLELGDSALYLCASSLASGISYEQYFGPGTRLTVT.

V gene TRBV25-1 combines with J gene TRBJ1-1; possibly TRBD1 for D (5 bases). Trimming pared 8 bases from V and 11 bases from J, leaving 18 bases between. This CDR3 contains 12 residues. Germline CDR1 is MGHDK and CDR2 is SYGVNS. The CDR3 sequence: CASVEFVGDAFF. CDR3 nucleotides: TGTGCCAGCGTTGAATTTGTGGGGGACGCTTTCTTT.

The chain links TRBV20-1 to TRBJ2-7, with TRBD2 matching 14 bases. Germline V gene lookup returns CDR1 DFQATT and CDR2 SNEGSKA (reference sequence). The CDR3 totals 15 residues. The junction had 7 bases not matched to a gene; V was cut back by 6 bases and J by 3 bases. The CDR3 region has the DNA TGCAGTGCAGGGGGACTAGCGGGAGTTTACTACGAGCAGTACTTC. It is translated as CSAGGLAGVYYEQYF.

The chain uses TRBV29-1 and TRBJ1-3; D uncertain. This CDR3 comprises 8 residues. Looked up from germline, CDR1 is SQVTM and CDR2 is ANQGSEA. CDR3: CGADIIYF. CDR3 sequence (DNA): TGCGGCGCCGACATCATATATTTT.

The chain couples TRBV25-1 to TRBJ2-2, with unresolved D. V was clipped by 5 bases and J by 6 bases, with 22 bases between them. The CDR3 contains 17 residues. Germline V lookup: CDR1 MGHDK, CDR2 SYGVNS. For the CDR3, the DNA is TGTGCCAGCAGTTACTCTGGGGTGACAAATCTCCCCGGGGAGCTGTTTTTT. Protein product: CASSYSGVTNLPGELFF.

This clonotype came up a few times. This rearrangement joins TRBV7-2 to TRBJ1-6; maybe TRBD1 (5 bases). The germline CDR1 and CDR2 sequences are SGHTA and FQGNSA. The CDR3 contains 15 residues. Deletions cut 5 bases from V and 5 bases from J, with 13 bases between. CDR3 coding DNA: TGTGCCAGCAGCATAAGAAGGGGCAATAATTCACCCCTCCACTTT. Translating gives CASSIRRGNNSPLHF.

This clonotype was observed at least ten times. The chain joins TRBV5-8 to TRBJ1-6; D perhaps matches TRBD1 (6 bases). The CDR3 spans 15 residues. Germline V lookup: CDR1 SGHTS, CDR2 YDEGEE. V was shortened by 0 bases and J by 14 bases, with 18 bases between the two germline ends. The CDR3 is CASSLEGGRGITLHF. CDR3 coding DNA: TGTGCCAGCAGCTTGGAGGGGGGCCGGGGGATCACCCTCCACTTT.

The V and J genes are TRBV19 and TRBJ1-1; no clear D. This CDR3 comprises 12 residues. V dropped 4 bases and J dropped 13 bases, with 16 bases sitting between them. The V gene's germline CDR1 is LNHDA and CDR2 SQIVND (reference sequence). In DNA, the CDR3 is TGTGCCAGTAGTACGCGTGGAACCGGGGTTTTCTTT. Translated: CASSTRGTGVFF.

This sequence joins TRBV9 and TRBJ2-7; 8 nucleotides agree with TRBD2. Germline assignment: CDR1 SGDLS and CDR2 YYNGEE. The CDR3 is made up of 14 amino acids. V lost 0 bases, J lost 7 bases, and 6 bases stayed unmatched. CDR3 in amino acids: CASSVGGLAREQYF. The CDR3 region has the DNA TGTGCCAGCAGCGTAGGCGGACTAGCTCGTGAGCAGTACTTC.

This clonotype was counted a few times. The CDR3 region is CASSVRRYSGNTIYF. In DNA, the CDR3 is TGTGCCAGCAGTGTACGCCGGTACTCTGGAAACACCATATATTTT. The chain recombines TRBV2 with TRBJ1-3; D unclear. This CDR3 is 15 amino acids long. V lost 4 bases and J lost 0, with 10 bases in between. Germline V CDR1 and CDR2: SNHLY, FYNNEI.

J is TRBJ2-7 and V is TRBV13; D may correspond to TRBD1 or TRBD2 (5 bases each). Per the germline V gene, CDR1 is PRHDT and CDR2 is FYEKMQ (reference sequence). The CDR3 length is 12 residues. V shed 4 bases and J shed 6 bases, with 10 bases lying between them. The DNA for the CDR3 is TGTGCCAGCAGCTCCGCGAGGGGCGAGCAGTACTTC. It specifies CASSSARGEQYF. Full variable domain (remainder filled in from reference TRBV13 and TRBJ2-7): AAGVIQSPRHLIKEKRETATLKCYPIPRHDTVYWYQQGPGQDPQFLISFYEKMQSDKGSIPDRFSAQQFSDYHSELNMSSLELGDSALYFCASSSARGEQYFGPGTRLTVT.

The V and J genes are TRBV12-3 or TRBV12-4 and TRBJ2-7; 8 bases map to TRBD2. This CDR3 has 11 amino acids. Losses at the gene ends were 7 bases for V and 5 bases for J; bases not matched to a gene: 1. Written as DNA, the CDR3 is TGTGCCAGCACGGGGGGGGACGAGCAGTACTTC. Its translation is CASTGGDEQYF.

A note on this clonotype: The CDR3 end shows no conserved phenylalanine or tryptophan, and so a read error is likely. CDR3 DNA: TGTGCCAGCAGTCGCCAATTGAGGCCGGGTGTCCCCTATGGCTACACCTCC. Translating it yields CASSRQLRPGVPYGYTS. This chain links TRBV2 with TRBJ1-2, with D unclear. Germline values: CDR1 SNHLY, CDR2 FYNNEI. The CDR3 runs 17 residues. V shed 5 bases and J shed 4 bases, with 23 bases lying between them.

The rearrangement uses TRBV2 and TRBJ1-2; no reliable D call. Deletions cut 7 bases from V and 4 bases from J, with 13 bases between. Per the germline V gene, CDR1 is SNHLY and CDR2 is FYNNEI. This CDR3 is built from 13 residues. The CDR3 DNA reads as TGTGCCAGCACCAGAGGGAAGGGCTATGGCTACACCTTC. It encodes CASTRGKGYGYTF.

The CDR3 DNA is TGTGCCAGCAGTTTCGGGGGGGATACCCAGTACTTC. Protein sequence: CASSFGGDTQYF. The V and J genes are TRBV2 and TRBJ2-5, with 8 nucleotides matching TRBD2. Per germline, CDR1 SNHLY and CDR2 FYNNEI. The CDR3 is 12 amino acids. V lost 5 bases to trimming and J lost 8 bases; unmatched junction nucleotides: 4.

Many counts were recorded for this clonotype. CDR3 sequence (DNA): TGTGCCAGCAGCCTCAGGGAGAGAGAGACCCAGTACTTC. Protein product: CASSLRERETQYF. The chain carries TRBV12-3 or TRBV12-4 and TRBJ2-5; the D call may be TRBD1 or TRBD2 (5 bases each). The length of the CDR3 is 13 residues. With 6 bases removed from V and 4 bases from J, the gap between germline ends came to 12 bases.

The V and J genes are TRBV2 and TRBJ1-2; D gene ambiguous. CDR3 length: 12 residues. Germline V gene lookup returns CDR1 SNHLY and CDR2 FYNNEI. The CDR3, as DNA: TGTGCTAGAGCTCCAAAAAACTATGGCTACACCTTC. As protein: CARAPKNYGYTF.

This sequence joins TRBV29-1 and TRBJ1-1, with D maybe TRBD1 (5 bases). CDR1 and CDR2 (germline): SQVTM, ANQGSEA. V was shortened by 4 bases and J by 4 bases, with 19 bases between the two germline ends. The CDR3 has 15 residues. CDR3 loop: CSVVVDNNGGTEAFF. CDR3 sequence (DNA): TGCAGCGTTGTGGTGGACAATAATGGTGGCACTGAAGCTTTCTTT.

Note on this clonotype: The junction shows a germline mismatch at one end, possibly a read error. The V gene is TRBV10-3, the J gene TRBJ2-2, with TRBD1 identical over 10 bases. The length of the CDR3 is 10 residues. Germline V CDR1 and CDR2: ENHRY, SYGVKD. The CDR3 is CAISDGQGVF. CDR3 DNA: TGTGCCATCAGTGACGGACAGGGGGTTTTT.

This clonotype showed up just a few times. This chain joins TRBV12-3 or TRBV12-4 and TRBJ2-7; the match to TRBD2 covers 7 bases. The J segment lost 4 bases and the V segment lost 4 bases, leaving 13 bases of the junction unmatched. The CDR3 is 16 amino acids. This CDR3 reads CASSYRLAETFYEQYF. CDR3 coding DNA: TGTGCCAGCAGTTACCGACTAGCCGAAACCTTTTACGAGCAGTACTTC.